The 30 T cell receptor beta chains in this list originate from one sample, sequenced in a study of chemoradiotherapy in HPV16-positive cancers. This table comes from immunoSEQ multiplex PCR, and its TCRdb copy is limited to in-frame clones, with some not included. Found here are over 10,000 clones, approximately 77% of them singletons; the top ten hold more than 1.1%. This sample was gathered from a patient who underwent chemoradiotherapy. The receptor set was obtained from a human donor with HPV-associated anogenital cancer.

This clone was found once. The rearrangement links TRBV18 to TRBJ2-3, with D hard to call. V lost 3 bases, J lost 2 bases, and 3 bases lay in between. From germline, CDR1 is KGHSH and CDR2 LQKENI. CDR3 length: 12 residues. The CDR3 DNA reads as TGTGCCAGCTCACCCAACACAGATACGCAGTATTTT. It is translated as CASSPNTDTQYF.

A single count supports this clone. The rearrangement links TRBV27 to TRBJ1-1, with D tentatively TRBD1 (5 bases). With 5 bases removed from V and 0 bases from J, the gap between germline ends came to 13 bases. CDR1 is MNHEY, CDR2 SMNVEV, per germline (reference sequence). The CDR3 consists of 15 residues. The CDR3 sequence is CASSRGPGMNTEAFF. CDR3 bases: TGTGCCAGCAGTCGGGGCCCGGGCATGAACACTGAAGCTTTCTTT.

This clone appeared once. V is TRBV10-3 and J is TRBJ2-5; D assignment may be TRBD1 or TRBD2 (5 bases each). The length of the CDR3 is 14 residues. Germline assignment: CDR1 ENHRY and CDR2 SYGVKD. Deletions cut 3 bases from V and 2 bases from J, with 10 bases between. CDR3: CAISDRDHQETQYF. The DNA for the CDR3 is TGTGCCATCAGTGACCGGGACCATCAAGAGACCCAGTACTTC.

This chain connects TRBV19 to TRBJ1-1; D call uncertain. Germline values: CDR1 LNHDA, CDR2 SQIVND (reference sequence). The CDR3 covers 11 residues. Trimming left V 7 bases short and J 10 bases short, with 13 bases between. CDR3 sequence: CASITSLRAFF. The CDR3 coding sequence is TGTGCCAGTATCACGAGCTTAAGAGCTTTCTTT.

This chain links TRBV7-3 with TRBJ2-1; 7 positions match TRBD2. CDR3 length equals 17 residues. Germline V gives CDR1 SGHTA, CDR2 FQGTGA. V shed 2 bases, J shed 6 bases, and the junction held 13 bases outside the gene matches. Here the CDR3 DNA reads TGTGCCAGCAGCTTATCGCCTGGACTAGGGCTAAGCAATGAGCAGTTCTTC. Translation: CASSLSPGLGLSNEQFF.

This clone was seen only a few times. The V and J genes are TRBV9 and TRBJ1-6; D is ambiguous. The CDR3 sequence is 15 residues long. The ends were cut back, 1 base at V and 8 bases at J, with 13 bases in the middle. Looked up from germline, CDR1 is SGDLS and CDR2 is YYNGEE. DNA for the CDR3: TGTGCCAGCAGCGTACTGGGAAGAGGTGATTCACCCCTCCACTTT. Translated: CASSVLGRGDSPLHF.

The chain couples TRBV11-3 to TRBJ1-4, with 8 bases lining up with TRBD1. Germline lookup yields CDR1 SGHNT and CDR2 YENEEA. This CDR3 region has 14 residues. V was pared by 6 bases and J by 5 bases, with 5 bases of the junction left unmatched. DNA for the CDR3: TGTGCCAGCAGTGGGGACAGGAAAAATGAAAAACTGTTTTTT. Translated, it gives CASSGDRKNEKLFF.

The table lists this clone with a count of one. The V call is TRBV4-2, the J call TRBJ1-1; D gene uncertain. CDR3 length: 16 amino acids. V was trimmed by 0 bases and J by 4 bases, leaving 15 bases between them. Per the germline V gene, CDR1 is LGHNA and CDR2 is YNFKEQ. CDR3 bases: TGTGCCAGCAGCCAAGAGTTGGTGGTTCTGAGCACTGAAGCTTTCTTT. Protein product: CASSQELVVLSTEAFF.

The chain is built from TRBV7-9 and TRBJ2-1, with 9 bases lining up with TRBD2. J lost 9 bases, V lost 2 bases, and 2 bases had no gene match. This CDR3 contains 13 residues. In germline, CDR1 is SEHNR, CDR2 FQNEAQ (reference sequence). The CDR3 DNA follows: TGTGCCAGCAGCTTATCTAGCGGGACTGAGCAGTTCTTC. Amino acids: CASSLSSGTEQFF.

This clone was observed once. This chain uses TRBV13 with TRBJ2-1; 7 bases map to TRBD2. Germline lookup yields CDR1 PRHDT and CDR2 FYEKMQ (reference sequence). CDR3 length equals 14 residues. V lost 3 bases and J lost 9; bases outside the gene matches: 8. The DNA for the CDR3 is TGTGCCAGCAGCTTGGGCACGGGGGGTAGTGAGCAGTTCTTC. Its translation: CASSLGTGGSEQFF.

The CDR3, as DNA: TGTGCCAGTAGTATAGGGTTAGGACACAATGAGCAGTTCTTC. Its translation is CASSIGLGHNEQFF. The chain employs TRBV19 and TRBJ2-1, with D unresolved. V was pared by 1 base and J by 5 bases, with 9 bases between. Germline V CDR1 and CDR2: LNHDA, SQIVND (reference sequence). This CDR3 comprises 14 residues.

This clone was counted only a few times. This chain links TRBV27 with TRBJ1-6; the D gene is possibly TRBD1 (6 bases). Trimming removed 3 bases at V and 1 base at J, with 7 bases between. In germline, CDR1 is MNHEY, CDR2 SMNVEV (reference sequence). This CDR3 has 15 residues. CDR3 amino acids: CASSFGQSYNSPLHF. CDR3 DNA: TGTGCCAGCAGTTTCGGACAGTCCTATAATTCACCCCTCCACTTT.

The rearrangement joins TRBV11-2 to TRBJ2-7, with TRBD1 matching over 7 bases. CDR1 is SGHAT, CDR2 FQNNGV, per germline. V was pared by 5 bases and J by 5 bases, with 3 bases of the junction left unmatched. CDR3 length equals 12 residues. CDR3 DNA sequence: TGTGCCAGCAGCCCAGGGGGAAACGAGCAGTACTTC. Translated: CASSPGGNEQYF. The entire variable domain, with the rest obtained from reference TRBV11-2 and TRBJ2-7, is as follows: EAGVAQSPRYKIIEKRQSVAFWCNPISGHATLYWYQQILGQGPKLLIQFQNNGVVDDSQLPKDRFSAERLKGVDSTLKIQPAKLEDSAVYLCASSPGGNEQYFGPGTRLTVT.

This clone turned up a few times. The chain is built from TRBV9 and TRBJ2-7, with TRBD2 matching 8 bases. The CDR3 spans 14 residues. Germline V lookup: CDR1 SGDLS, CDR2 YYNGEE. Unmatched junction bases numbered 2, after V lost 0 bases and J lost 3 bases. The CDR3: CASSVAGTSYEQYF. The CDR3 DNA sequence: TGTGCCAGCAGCGTAGCCGGGACTAGCTACGAGCAGTACTTC.

This chain links TRBV4-3 with TRBJ1-1, with no clear D. CDR3 length: 16 residues. V gave up 4 bases and J gave up 2 bases, with 17 bases separating them. In germline, CDR1 is LGHNA, CDR2 YSLEER. The DNA for the CDR3 is TGCGCCAGCAGCCCGGGATTAAGGCCCCTCAACACTGAAGCTTTCTTT. Translating it yields CASSPGLRPLNTEAFF.

With respect to this clone: At one end the junction does not follow the germline gene, possibly because of a read error. This chain uses TRBV2 with TRBJ1-2; D is possibly TRBD1 (6 bases). The CDR3 is 12 amino acids. Germline assignment: CDR1 SNHLY and CDR2 FYNNEI. CDR3 region: CASSEVGGRRDF. The CDR3 DNA reads as TGTGCCAGCAGTGAAGTAGGGGGACGCCGGGACTTC.

The V call is TRBV6-1, the J call TRBJ2-7, with 9 positions matching TRBD2. Germline V gene sequence: CDR1 MNHNS, CDR2 SASEGT. This CDR3 is built from 15 residues. V lost 6 bases to trimming and J lost 2 bases; unmatched junction nucleotides: 8. CDR3 DNA sequence: TGTGCCAGCAGGGGGGGACTAGCCCTACCCTACGAGCAGTACTTC. It translates to CASRGGLALPYEQYF.

The table lists this clone with a few counts. The rearrangement links TRBV19 to TRBJ2-2; D remains unclear. The CDR3 runs to 14 residues. Trimming took 6 bases from V and 0 from J, leaving 8 bases between them. Looked up from germline, CDR1 is LNHDA and CDR2 is SQIVND (reference sequence). DNA of the CDR3: TGTGCCAGTAGGATACTCACGAACACCGGGGAGCTGTTTTTT. This codes for CASRILTNTGELFF.

The chain joins TRBV7-2 to TRBJ1-5; D gene unclear. Trimming removed 3 bases from V and 0 bases from J, with 6 bases in between. CDR3 length: 14 amino acids. Germline V gene data show CDR1 as SGHTA and CDR2 as FQGNSA. The CDR3, as DNA: TGTGCCAGCAGCTTGTACGGTAGCAATCAGCCCCAGCATTTT. As protein: CASSLYGSNQPQHF.

V usage is TRBV5-4 and J usage is TRBJ1-2, with D unclear. Trimming shortened V by 2 bases and J by 4 bases, and 12 bases separated the two germline ends. The CDR3 extends over 14 amino acids. Germline V gives CDR1 SGHNT, CDR2 YYREEE (reference sequence). The CDR3 region has the DNA TGTGCCAGCAGCTTCTCTTGGAAGGGCTATGGCTACACCTTC. Translated: CASSFSWKGYGYTF.

The rearrangement links TRBV5-1 to TRBJ2-3; the match to TRBD1 covers 7 bases. Germline assignment: CDR1 SGHRS and CDR2 YFSETQ. CDR3 length: 16 residues. Trimming at V came to 4 bases and at J to 2 bases, leaving 10 bases not matched to a gene. CDR3 nucleotides: TGCGCCAGCAGCCCGAATCCCGACAGGGACACAGATACGCAGTATTTT. This codes for CASSPNPDRDTDTQYF.

The chain joins TRBV20-1 to TRBJ1-2; 7 positions match TRBD1. Germline CDR1 and CDR2: DFQATT and SNEGSKA (reference sequence). This CDR3 is built from 11 residues. V lost 5 bases and J lost 8; bases outside the gene matches: 5. CDR3 in amino acids: CSAERGRGYTF. The CDR3, as DNA: TGCAGTGCTGAAAGGGGGCGCGGCTACACCTTC.

This chain connects TRBV7-2 to TRBJ2-7; D not certain. V lost 5 bases and J 2 bases, leaving 10 bases between the germline ends. The CDR3 runs to 13 residues. The germline V gene has CDR1 SGHTA and CDR2 FQGNSA. The CDR3 sequence is CASSKAGAYEQYF. The CDR3 DNA follows: TGTGCCAGCAGCAAGGCCGGAGCCTACGAGCAGTACTTC.

This chain connects TRBV27 to TRBJ1-5, with D hard to call. The CDR3 covers 18 residues. V lost 4 bases to trimming and J lost 0 bases, with 19 bases between them. Germline-derived CDR1 and CDR2 are MNHEY and SMNVEV (reference sequence). The CDR3 DNA reads TGTGCCAGCAGTTCACTAGGATTCAGCTCGAATAGCAATCAGCCCCAGCATTTT. This gives the protein CASSSLGFSSNSNQPQHF.

The chain carries TRBV6-1 and TRBJ1-2; unclear D gene. Trimming stripped 2 bases from V and 4 bases from J, with 14 bases between. The V gene's germline CDR1 is MNHNS and CDR2 SASEGT. The CDR3 spans 15 residues. CDR3 in DNA: TGTGCCAGCAGTGAAATAGGACTCCGGGGCTATGGCTACACCTTC. This codes for CASSEIGLRGYGYTF.

V gene TRBV7-9 combines with J gene TRBJ1-4, with no clear D. Germline assignment: CDR1 SEHNR and CDR2 FQNEAQ (reference sequence). The CDR3 loop spans 16 amino acids. The germline V and J ends were trimmed by 2 bases and 3 bases, with 13 bases remaining between them. CDR3: CASSLLSASSNEKLFF. The CDR3 DNA reads as TGTGCCAGCAGCTTACTTAGTGCCAGCTCTAATGAAAAACTGTTTTTT.

This rearrangement joins TRBV4-2 to TRBJ2-3, with D perhaps TRBD1 (5 bases). The V gene lost 1 base and the J gene lost 4 bases, with 18 bases spanning the gap. CDR1 and CDR2 from the germline V gene are LGHNA and YNFKEQ. CDR3 length: 17 amino acids. The CDR3 region has the DNA TGTGCCAGCAGCCAAGTCAGTAGGGCAGGGCCTGCAGATACGCAGTATTTT. Translated: CASSQVSRAGPADTQYF.

The chain combines TRBV7-2 with TRBJ2-7, with D possibly being TRBD2 (6 bases). Trimming shortened V by 1 base and J by 5 bases, and 6 bases separated the two germline ends. CDR1 is SGHTA and CDR2 is FQGNSA in the germline V gene. The CDR3 length is 12 residues. The CDR3 spells CASSLGGDEQYF. In DNA form, the CDR3 reads TGTGCCAGCAGCTTAGGGGGGGACGAGCAGTACTTC.

This clone was found a few times. The chain carries TRBV7-2 and TRBJ2-7; D is unclear. The CDR3 has 14 amino acids. From germline, CDR1 is SGHTA and CDR2 FQGNSA. Deletions cut 6 bases from V and 7 bases from J, with 19 bases between. Written as DNA, the CDR3 is TGTGCCAGCAGGGAAGGAGCTGGGTCTCGGGAGCAGTACTTC. Translated, it gives CASREGAGSREQYF.

The chain couples TRBV27 to TRBJ1-6; TRBD1 matches 7 bases. The V gene's germline CDR1 is MNHEY and CDR2 SMNVEV (reference sequence). This CDR3 is 14 amino acids long. The J segment lost 7 bases and the V segment lost 4 bases, leaving 4 bases of the junction unmatched. Here the CDR3 DNA reads TGTGCCAGCAGTTACAGGGGTTCAAATTCACCCCTCCACTTT. It specifies CASSYRGSNSPLHF.